These 18 T cell receptor beta chains were sequenced from one sample in a study of T-cell memory formation after mild COVID-19. From the 5' RACE reads, TCRdb called clonotypes with MiXCR, one entry per CDR3 protein. The table records 450,000 to 650,000 distinct CDR3 sequences, about 20% of them present only once. Input material: PBMCs or a T cell subset sorted from them (not recorded which). Receptors originate from an adult woman who had mild COVID-19 (a few samples of this study predate the infection). Cell type and time point are not known.

This clonotype has at least ten counts. The rearrangement joins TRBV5-4 to TRBJ2-5, with 8 bases fitting TRBD2. The germline gives CDR1 SGHNT, CDR2 YYREEE (reference sequence). J lost 5 bases, V lost 4 bases, and 10 bases had no gene match. The CDR3 extends over 15 amino acids. CDR3 sequence reads: CASSQDLAGMETQYF. The CDR3 DNA reads as TGTGCCAGCAGCCAGGACTTAGCGGGAATGGAGACCCAGTACTTC.

The V and J genes are TRBV4-3 and TRBJ2-7; no definite D call. The germline CDR1 and CDR2 sequences are LGHNA and YSLEER. This CDR3 contains 16 residues. Trimming stripped 4 bases from V and 0 bases from J, with 16 bases between. The chain's CDR3 is CASSPEITSNSYEQYF. The CDR3 nucleotides are TGCGCCAGCAGCCCCGAGATTACGAGTAACTCCTACGAGCAGTACTTC.

This clonotype was observed a handful of times. The rearrangement uses TRBV9 and TRBJ1-1; the D is unclear. The V and J ends lost 0 bases and 1 base respectively, with 7 bases between them. CDR3 length: 14 amino acids. Germline CDR1 is SGDLS and CDR2 is YYNGEE. Written as DNA, the CDR3 is TGTGCCAGCAGCGTAGATCCAGCGAACACTGAAGCTTTCTTT. It translates to CASSVDPANTEAFF.

In its sample, this clonotype was seen a few times. The V and J genes are TRBV30 and TRBJ1-5; D unclear. Germline V lookup: CDR1 GTSNPN, CDR2 SVGIG (reference sequence). Deletions cut 1 base from V and 7 bases from J, with 17 bases between. CDR3 size: 15 residues. CDR3 in DNA: TGTGCCTGGAGTGGTGCTGGAGCGGTCGGCCAGCCCCAGCATTTT. This translates into CAWSGAGAVGQPQHF.

The V call is TRBV5-1, the J call TRBJ1-1; 8 bases align to TRBD1. Germline V gene sequence: CDR1 SGHRS, CDR2 YFSETQ. Unmatched junction bases numbered 10, after V lost 3 bases and J lost 0 bases. The CDR3 totals 17 residues. The CDR3 DNA reads TGCGCCAGCAGCTGGGGGAAGGGGACAGGATTGAACACTGAAGCTTTCTTT. This gives the protein CASSWGKGTGLNTEAFF.

V is TRBV5-1 and J is TRBJ2-7; tentatively, D is TRBD1 (6 bases). Germline-derived CDR1 and CDR2 are SGHRS and YFSETQ. The CDR3 extends over 13 amino acids. Trimming left V 4 bases short and J 8 bases short, with 16 bases between. CDR3 amino acids: CASSPDSRLKQYF. CDR3 DNA: TGCGCCAGCAGCCCGGACAGCCGCCTCAAGCAGTACTTC.

This clonotype was seen more than once but under ten times. The chain recombines TRBV7-9 with TRBJ2-5; 8 positions agree with TRBD2. Germline V gene data show CDR1 as SEHNR and CDR2 as FQNEAQ (reference sequence). V lost 4 bases to trimming and J lost 5 bases; unmatched junction nucleotides: 6. CDR3 length: 14 amino acids. For the CDR3, the DNA is TGTGCCAGCAGCTATAGGACGGGAGGGGAGACCCAGTACTTC. It translates to CASSYRTGGETQYF.

The chain is built from TRBV4-1 and TRBJ2-2; 8 positions match TRBD1. J was trimmed by 6 bases and V by 3 bases; bases with no gene match: 12. The CDR3 runs 17 residues. Germline V gene lookup returns CDR1 MGHRA and CDR2 YSYEKL. CDR3 in amino acids: CASSQDRVRGGPGELFF. The CDR3 bases are TGCGCCAGCAGCCAGGACAGGGTACGGGGAGGACCCGGGGAGCTGTTTTTT.

The rearrangement links TRBV20-1 to TRBJ2-7; 12 nucleotides agree with TRBD1. Germline V gene lookup returns CDR1 DFQATT and CDR2 SNEGSKA (reference sequence). The CDR3 length is 15 residues. The V segment lost 4 bases and the J segment 2 bases; nucleotides outside the gene matches: 6. Written as DNA, the CDR3 is TGCAGTGCTACAATGGGACAGGGGGCGGCCTACGAGCAGTACTTC. Its translation is CSATMGQGAAYEQYF.

There are a few counts of this clonotype. The rearrangement links TRBV11-2 to TRBJ2-6, with 12 nucleotides matching TRBD1. Germline CDR1 reads SGHAT; CDR2 reads FQNNGV. With 5 bases clipped from V and 0 bases from J, the junction kept 14 bases outside the gene matches. The CDR3 loop spans 21 amino acids. CDR3 loop: CASSAHLLRDRGRSGANVLTF. DNA of the CDR3: TGTGCCAGCAGCGCACACCTTCTCCGGGACAGGGGGCGCTCTGGGGCCAACGTCCTGACTTTC.

The chain employs TRBV4-3 and TRBJ2-3; D possibly corresponds to TRBD2 (5 bases). CDR1 is LGHNA, CDR2 YSLEER, per germline. The CDR3 is 12 amino acids. V lost 2 bases to trimming and J lost 5 bases, with 5 bases between them. DNA of the CDR3: TGCGCCAGCAGCCAACGGGGAGATACGCAGTATTTT. The encoded protein is CASSQRGDTQYF.

The rearrangement joins TRBV5-1 to TRBJ2-2, with a weak D call TRBD1 (6 bases). Germline V CDR1 and CDR2: SGHRS, YFSETQ. V lost 4 bases and J lost 7, with 11 bases in between. The CDR3 runs 13 residues. CDR3 region: CASSLAGDGELFF. For the CDR3, the DNA is TGCGCCAGCAGCCTTGCAGGGGACGGGGAGCTGTTTTTT.

This chain uses TRBV20-1 with TRBJ1-5, with D unresolved. Between the trimmed V and J ends, which lost 3 bases and 1 base, there was a span of 10 bases. The CDR3 is made up of 14 amino acids. The germline V gene encodes CDR1 DFQATT and CDR2 SNEGSKA (reference sequence). The CDR3 reads CSASGPRSNQPQHF. Here the CDR3 DNA reads TGCAGTGCTAGCGGGCCGAGGAGCAATCAGCCCCAGCATTTT.

In its sample, this clonotype was seen many times. The CDR3 coding sequence is TGTGCCAGCAGCTTAGTTCTAGCGGGAGGTTCAGATACGCAGTATTTT. It codes for CASSLVLAGGSDTQYF. The chain couples TRBV7-9 to TRBJ2-3; TRBD2 aligns across 11 bases. Per germline, CDR1 SEHNR and CDR2 FQNEAQ (reference sequence). This CDR3 is 16 amino acids long. After removal of 1 base from V and 4 bases from J, the junction contained 4 bases not matched to a gene.

The chain joins TRBV20-1 to TRBJ2-2; no clear D. Between the trimmed V and J ends, which lost 6 bases and 2 bases, there was a span of 13 bases. Germline V CDR1 and CDR2: DFQATT, SNEGSKA (reference sequence). This CDR3 has 14 residues. CDR3 amino acids: CSAPLGSNTGELFF. The CDR3 DNA reads as TGCAGTGCCCCATTGGGCAGTAACACCGGGGAGCTGTTTTTT.

The V and J genes are TRBV2 and TRBJ2-5, with 14 bases identical to TRBD2. The length of the CDR3 is 14 residues. The V gene's germline CDR1 is SNHLY and CDR2 FYNNEI. V shed 11 bases and J 7 bases; nucleotides not matched to a gene: 9. The chain's CDR3 is CAGTSGGPRVTQYF. The CDR3 nucleotides are TGTGCCGGGACTAGCGGGGGACCCCGAGTGACCCAGTACTTC.

This sequence joins TRBV30 and TRBJ2-7; a possible D gene is TRBD1 (6 bases). Germline CDR1 reads GTSNPN; CDR2 reads SVGIG (reference sequence). CDR3 size: 15 residues. Trimming took off 3 bases at V and 4 bases at J, with 19 bases between the two ends. The CDR3 protein is CAWSPPGVARYEQYF. In DNA, the CDR3 is TGTGCCTGGAGCCCCCCAGGGGTGGCTCGATACGAGCAGTACTTC.

This clonotype was observed a few times. The chain links TRBV20-1 to TRBJ2-1; unclear D gene. There are 14 residues in the CDR3. Trimming took off 0 bases at V and 9 bases at J, with 15 bases between the two ends. Per the germline V gene, CDR1 is DFQATT and CDR2 is SNEGSKA (reference sequence). As DNA, the CDR3 is TGCAGTGCTAGAGATCGTACGCAGGCCGGTGAGCAGTTCTTC. Its protein product is CSARDRTQAGEQFF.